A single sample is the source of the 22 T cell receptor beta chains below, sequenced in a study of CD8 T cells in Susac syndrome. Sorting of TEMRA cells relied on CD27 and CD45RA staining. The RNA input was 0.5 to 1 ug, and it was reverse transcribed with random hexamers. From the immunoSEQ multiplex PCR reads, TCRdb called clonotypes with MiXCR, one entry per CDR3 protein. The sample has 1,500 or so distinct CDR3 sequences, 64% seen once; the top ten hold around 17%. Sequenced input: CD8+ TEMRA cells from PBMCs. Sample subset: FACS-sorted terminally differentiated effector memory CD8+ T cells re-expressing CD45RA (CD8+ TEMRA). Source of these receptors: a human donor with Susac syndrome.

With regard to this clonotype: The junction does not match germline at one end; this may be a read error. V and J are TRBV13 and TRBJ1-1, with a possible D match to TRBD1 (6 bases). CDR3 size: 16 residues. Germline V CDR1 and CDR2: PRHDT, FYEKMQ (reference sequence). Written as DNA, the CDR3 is TGTGCCTGCAGCTTAGAGGCCGGGGGGCTAATGGCTGAAGCTTTCTTT. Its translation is CACSLEAGGLMAEAFF.

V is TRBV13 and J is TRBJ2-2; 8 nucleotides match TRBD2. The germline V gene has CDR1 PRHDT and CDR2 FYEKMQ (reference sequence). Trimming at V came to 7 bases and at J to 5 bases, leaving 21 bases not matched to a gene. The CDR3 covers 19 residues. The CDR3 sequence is CASTFSVPDGGGWTGELFF. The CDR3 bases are TGTGCCAGCACCTTCTCGGTTCCGGACGGGGGGGGGTGGACCGGGGAGCTGTTTTTT.

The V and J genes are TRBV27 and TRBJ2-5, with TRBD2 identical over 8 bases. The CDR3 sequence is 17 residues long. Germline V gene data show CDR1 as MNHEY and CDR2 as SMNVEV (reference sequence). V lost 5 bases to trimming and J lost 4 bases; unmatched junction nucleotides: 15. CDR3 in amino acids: CASSPTGGGRRGETQYF. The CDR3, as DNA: TGTGCCAGCAGTCCTACCGGGGGGGGGCGGCGTGGAGAGACCCAGTACTTC.

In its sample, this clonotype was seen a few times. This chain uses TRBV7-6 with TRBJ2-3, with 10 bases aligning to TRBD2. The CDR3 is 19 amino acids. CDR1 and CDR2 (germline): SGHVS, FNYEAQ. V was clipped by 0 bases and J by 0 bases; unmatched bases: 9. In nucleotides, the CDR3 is TGTGCCAGCAGCTTAGCGCTCTCTAGCGGGGGTGCTAGCACAGATACGCAGTATTTT. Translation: CASSLALSSGGASTDTQYF.

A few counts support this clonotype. The CDR3 region has the DNA TGTGCCCCCGGGACACCGAACACCGGGGAGCTGTTTTTT. This translates into CAPGTPNTGELFF. The rearrangement links TRBV7-9 to TRBJ2-2, with D perhaps TRBD1 (6 bases). Germline loops: CDR1 SEHNR, CDR2 FQNEAQ (reference sequence). The CDR3 is 13 amino acids. V was shortened by 11 bases and J by 0 bases, with 10 bases between the two germline ends.

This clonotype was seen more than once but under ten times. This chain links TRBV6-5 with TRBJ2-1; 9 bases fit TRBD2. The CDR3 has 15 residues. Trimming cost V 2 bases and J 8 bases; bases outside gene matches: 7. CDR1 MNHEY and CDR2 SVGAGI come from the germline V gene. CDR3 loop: CASSYGAGGPDEQFF. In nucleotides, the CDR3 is TGTGCCAGCAGTTACGGCGCGGGGGGGCCGGATGAGCAGTTCTTC.

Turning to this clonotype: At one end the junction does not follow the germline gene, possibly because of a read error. CDR3 nucleotides: TGTGCCATCAGTCCGGTGGATACGCAGTATTTT. This codes for CAISPVDTQYF. The rearrangement links TRBV25-1 to TRBJ2-3, with D hard to call. Germline values: CDR1 MGHDK, CDR2 SYGVNS. The CDR3 is made up of 11 amino acids.

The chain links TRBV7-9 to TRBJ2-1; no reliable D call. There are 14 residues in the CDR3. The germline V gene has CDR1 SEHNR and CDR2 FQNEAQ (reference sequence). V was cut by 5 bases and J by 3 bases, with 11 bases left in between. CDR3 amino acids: CASSPKAHYNEQFF. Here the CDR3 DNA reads TGTGCCAGCAGCCCCAAGGCCCACTACAATGAGCAGTTCTTC.

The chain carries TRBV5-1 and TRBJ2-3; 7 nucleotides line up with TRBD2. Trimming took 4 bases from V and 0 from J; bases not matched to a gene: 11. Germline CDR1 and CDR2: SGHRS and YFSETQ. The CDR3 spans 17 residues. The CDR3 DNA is TGCGCCAGCAGCCGTGGACTAGAGTGTTACAGCACAGATACGCAGTATTTT. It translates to CASSRGLECYSTDTQYF.

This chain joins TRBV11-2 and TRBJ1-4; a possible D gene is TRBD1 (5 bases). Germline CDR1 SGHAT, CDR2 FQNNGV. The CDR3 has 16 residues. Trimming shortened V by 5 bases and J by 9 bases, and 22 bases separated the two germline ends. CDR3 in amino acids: CASSPPQAGLMKKLFF. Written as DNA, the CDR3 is TGTGCCAGCAGCCCCCCCCAGGCAGGGCTAATGAAAAAACTGTTTTTT.

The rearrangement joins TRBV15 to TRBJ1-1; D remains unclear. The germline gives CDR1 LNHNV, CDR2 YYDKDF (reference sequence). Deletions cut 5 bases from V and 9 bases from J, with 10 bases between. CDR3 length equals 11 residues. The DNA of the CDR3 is TGTGCCACCAGCCGCACAGAAAAAGCTTTCTTT. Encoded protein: CATSRTEKAFF.

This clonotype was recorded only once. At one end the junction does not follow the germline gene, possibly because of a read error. CDR3 in amino acids: CCAGDRSHSGNTIYF. The DNA for the CDR3 is TGCTGTGCCGGGGACAGATCCCACTCTGGAAACACCATATATTTT. The rearrangement uses TRBV20-1 and TRBJ1-3, with TRBD1 identical over 7 bases. Per germline, CDR1 DFQATT and CDR2 SNEGSKA (reference sequence). This CDR3 spans 15 amino acids.

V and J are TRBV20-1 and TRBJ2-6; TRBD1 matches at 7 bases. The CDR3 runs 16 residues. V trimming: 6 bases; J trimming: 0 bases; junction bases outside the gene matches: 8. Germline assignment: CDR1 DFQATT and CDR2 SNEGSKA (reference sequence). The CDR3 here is CSATDRAASGANVLTF. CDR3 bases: TGCAGTGCCACCGACAGGGCGGCCTCTGGGGCCAACGTCCTGACTTTC.

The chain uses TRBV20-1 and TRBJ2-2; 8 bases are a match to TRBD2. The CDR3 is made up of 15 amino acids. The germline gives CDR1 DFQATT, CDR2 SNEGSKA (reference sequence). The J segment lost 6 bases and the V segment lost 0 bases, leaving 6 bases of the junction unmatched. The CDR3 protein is CSAREDGGVPGELFF. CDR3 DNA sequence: TGCAGTGCTAGAGAGGACGGGGGGGTACCCGGGGAGCTGTTTTTT.

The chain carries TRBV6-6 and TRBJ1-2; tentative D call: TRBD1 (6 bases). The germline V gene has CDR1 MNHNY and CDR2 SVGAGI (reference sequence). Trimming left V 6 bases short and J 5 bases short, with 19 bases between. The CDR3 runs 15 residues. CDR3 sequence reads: CASRPGTDRLYGYTF. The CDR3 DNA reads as TGTGCCAGCAGACCCGGGACCGACAGGCTATATGGCTACACCTTC.

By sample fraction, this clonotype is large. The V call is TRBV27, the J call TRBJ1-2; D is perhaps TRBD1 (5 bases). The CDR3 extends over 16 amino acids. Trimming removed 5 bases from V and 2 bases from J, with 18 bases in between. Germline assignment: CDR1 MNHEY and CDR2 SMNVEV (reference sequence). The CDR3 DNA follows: TGTGCCAGCAGTCCCTCCTACGACAGCGGAAACTATGGCTACACCTTC. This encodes CASSPSYDSGNYGYTF.

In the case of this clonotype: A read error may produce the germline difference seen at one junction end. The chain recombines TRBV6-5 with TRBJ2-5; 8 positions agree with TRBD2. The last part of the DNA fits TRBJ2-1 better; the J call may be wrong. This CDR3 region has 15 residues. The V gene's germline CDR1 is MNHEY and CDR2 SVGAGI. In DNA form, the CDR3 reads TGTGCCAGGAGTTACGGGGTTAGCGGGGAAGAGACCCAGTTCTTC. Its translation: CARSYGVSGEETQFF.

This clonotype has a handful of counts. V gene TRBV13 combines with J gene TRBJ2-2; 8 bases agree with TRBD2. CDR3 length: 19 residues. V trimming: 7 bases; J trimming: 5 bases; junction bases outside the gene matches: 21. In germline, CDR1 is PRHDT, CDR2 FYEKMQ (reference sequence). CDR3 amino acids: CASTFSVTAGGVGTGELFF. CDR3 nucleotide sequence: TGTGCCAGCACCTTCTCGGTTACGGCCGGGGGGGTGGGGACCGGGGAGCTGTTTTTT.

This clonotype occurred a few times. This chain's CDR3 is CASSEGTAWYQETQYF. CDR3 DNA sequence: TGTGCCAGCAGTGAAGGAACAGCTTGGTACCAAGAGACCCAGTACTTC. The J gene is TRBJ2-5, the V gene TRBV25-1; D ambiguous. Trimming stripped 2 bases from V and 0 bases from J, with 13 bases between. The V gene's germline CDR1 is MGHDK and CDR2 SYGVNS. CDR3 size: 16 residues. Combining the CDR3 with reference TRBV25-1 and TRBJ2-5 gives the whole variable domain EADIYQTPRYLVIGTGKKITLECSQTMGHDKMYWYQQDPGMELHLIHYSYGVNSTEKGDLSSESTVSRIRTEHFPLTLESARPSHTSQYLCASSEGTAWYQETQYFGPGTRLLVL.

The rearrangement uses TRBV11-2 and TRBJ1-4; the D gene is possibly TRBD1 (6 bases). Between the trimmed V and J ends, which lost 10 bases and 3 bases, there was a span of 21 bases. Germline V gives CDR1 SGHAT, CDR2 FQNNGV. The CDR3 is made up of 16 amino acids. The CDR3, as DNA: TGTGCCATCAGGCCCCCCCAGGCAGGGGCTAATGAAAAACTGTTTTTT. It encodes CAIRPPQAGANEKLFF.

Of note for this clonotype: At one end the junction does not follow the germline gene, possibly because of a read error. CDR3 in amino acids: CASSPPEAGAIENLFF. The CDR3 DNA sequence: TGTGCCAGCAGCCCCCCCGAGGCAGGGGCTATTGAAAATCTGTTTTTT. The chain combines TRBV11-2 with TRBJ1-4, with D tentatively TRBD1 (6 bases). The CDR3 consists of 16 residues. Germline V gene data show CDR1 as SGHAT and CDR2 as FQNNGV.

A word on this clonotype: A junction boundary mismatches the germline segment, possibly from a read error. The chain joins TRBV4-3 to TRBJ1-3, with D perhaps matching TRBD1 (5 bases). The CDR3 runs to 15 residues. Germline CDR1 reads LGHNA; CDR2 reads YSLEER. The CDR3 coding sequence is TGCGCCAGCAGTCAAGGTATAGGGGACGGAAACACCATATATTTT. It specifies CASSQGIGDGNTIYF.